Below, 6 T cell receptor beta chains from the same sample are listed, as sequenced in a study of T cell changes during pregnancy in multiple sclerosis (dated by TCRdb to the late 2010s). Library preparation employed the immunoSEQ multiplex PCR assay. This immuneACCESS table, as held by TCRdb, lists in-frame sequences with V and J called but not all clones. Of the missing ones, under half trace to an unresolved V gene in checked studies; the others have no known cause. This sample has roughly 87,000 clones in its table, and just over 90% of those were observed once. The leading ten clones occupy around 1.4% of the sample. Sequencing used peripheral blood, obtained in the third trimester of pregnancy. These TCRs come from a female donor in good health, enrolled as a control in a pregnancy study.

This chain connects TRBV7-2 to TRBJ2-2, with 14 bases lining up with TRBD2. The V gene end was trimmed by 5 bases and the J gene end by 1 base; junction bases not matched to a gene: 6. Germline V gene data show CDR1 as SGHTA and CDR2 as FQGNSA. This CDR3 has 18 amino acids. This CDR3 reads CASSPGTSGSWNTGELFF. CDR3 coding DNA: TGTGCCAGCAGCCCCGGGACTAGCGGGAGTTGGAACACCGGGGAGCTGTTTTTT.

V is TRBV21-1 and J is TRBJ2-7; the D call of TRBD1 is as the table states it, not checked on the DNA. TRBV21-1 counts as a pseudogene. There are 13 residues in the CDR3. DNA for the CDR3: TGTGCCGTCACCGGGACAGGAGTCGGGGAGCAGTACTTC. It translates to CAVTGTGVGEQYF.

V gene TRBV4-2 combines with J gene TRBJ2-7, with TRBD2 matching 7 bases. Germline V gene sequence: CDR1 LGHNA, CDR2 YNFKEQ. Losses at the gene ends were 5 bases for V and 5 bases for J; bases not matched to a gene: 18. The CDR3 is 17 residues long. The CDR3 coding sequence is TGTGCCAGCAGCTCCTTGCCCTCCGGGAGGTTCCCCCACGAGCAGTACTTC. Translating gives CASSSLPSGRFPHEQYF.

The chain couples TRBV7-2 to TRBJ2-3; 11 bases line up with TRBD1. Germline loops: CDR1 SGHTA, CDR2 FQGNSA. Unmatched junction bases numbered 14, after V lost 11 bases and J lost 4 bases. The CDR3 runs 16 residues. CDR3 bases: TGTGCCGAGAAGCCTCAACCGGGACAGGGGGCAGATACGCAGTATTTT. It translates to CAEKPQPGQGADTQYF.

The V and J genes are TRBV6-1 and TRBJ1-1; unclear D gene. V shed 2 bases and J shed 4 bases, with 14 bases lying between them. The CDR3 consists of 15 residues. Germline CDR1 MNHNS, CDR2 SASEGT. CDR3: CASSEQAALSTEAFF. The CDR3 nucleotides are TGTGCCAGCAGTGAACAAGCGGCCCTGTCCACTGAAGCTTTCTTT.

The chain uses TRBV7-9 and TRBJ2-1; D is perhaps TRBD2 (6 bases). The V and J ends lost 3 bases and 5 bases respectively, with 14 bases between them. The CDR3 contains 15 residues. CDR1 and CDR2 from the germline V gene are SEHNR and FQNEAQ (reference sequence). The chain's CDR3 is CASSLSRDLHNEQFF. CDR3 in DNA: TGTGCCAGCAGCTTGTCGCGGGACCTGCACAATGAGCAGTTCTTC.